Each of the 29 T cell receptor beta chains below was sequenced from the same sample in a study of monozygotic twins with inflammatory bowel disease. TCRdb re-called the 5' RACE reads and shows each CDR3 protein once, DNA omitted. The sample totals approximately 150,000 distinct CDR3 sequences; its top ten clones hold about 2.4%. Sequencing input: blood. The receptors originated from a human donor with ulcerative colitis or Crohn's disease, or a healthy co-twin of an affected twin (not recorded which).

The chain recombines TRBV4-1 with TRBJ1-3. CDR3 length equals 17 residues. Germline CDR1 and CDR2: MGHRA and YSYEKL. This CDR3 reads CASSQRLVQLSGNTIYF.

CDR3 sequence: CASSKQGGIGGEQFF. The chain couples TRBV19 to TRBJ2-1; TCRdb's D call, TRBD1, is unchecked because there is no DNA. The CDR3 has 15 residues. Germline CDR1 and CDR2: LNHDA and SQIVND (reference sequence).

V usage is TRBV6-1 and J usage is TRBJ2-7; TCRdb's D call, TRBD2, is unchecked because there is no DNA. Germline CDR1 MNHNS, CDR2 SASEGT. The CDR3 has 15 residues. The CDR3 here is CASSEGTSGAHEQYF.

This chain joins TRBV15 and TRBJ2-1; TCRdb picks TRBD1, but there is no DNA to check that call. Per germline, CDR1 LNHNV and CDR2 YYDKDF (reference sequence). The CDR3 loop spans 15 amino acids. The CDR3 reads CATSRDQWQGNEQFF.

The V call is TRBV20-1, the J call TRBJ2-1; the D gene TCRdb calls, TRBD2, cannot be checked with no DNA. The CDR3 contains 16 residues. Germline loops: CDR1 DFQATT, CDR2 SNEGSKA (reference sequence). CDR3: CSAPATSGRSYNEQFF.

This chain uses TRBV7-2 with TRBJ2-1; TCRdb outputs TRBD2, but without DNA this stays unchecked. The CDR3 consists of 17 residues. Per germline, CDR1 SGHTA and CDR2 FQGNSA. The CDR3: CASSPSPRGISYNEQFF.

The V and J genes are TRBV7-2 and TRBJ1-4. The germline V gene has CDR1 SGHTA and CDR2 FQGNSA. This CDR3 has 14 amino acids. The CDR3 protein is CASSLGGRREKLFF.

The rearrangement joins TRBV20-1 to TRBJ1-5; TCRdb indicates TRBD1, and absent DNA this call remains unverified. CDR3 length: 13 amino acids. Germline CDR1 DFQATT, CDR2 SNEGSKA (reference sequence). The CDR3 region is CSARVGVYQPQHF.

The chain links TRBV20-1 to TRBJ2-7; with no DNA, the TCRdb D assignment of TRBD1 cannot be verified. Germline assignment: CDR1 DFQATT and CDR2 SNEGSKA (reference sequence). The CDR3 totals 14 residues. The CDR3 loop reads CSAVTGTGGYEQYF.

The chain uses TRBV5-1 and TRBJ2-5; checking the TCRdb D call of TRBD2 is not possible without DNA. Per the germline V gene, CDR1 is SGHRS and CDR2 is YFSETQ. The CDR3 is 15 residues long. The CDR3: CASSLADGRKETQYF.

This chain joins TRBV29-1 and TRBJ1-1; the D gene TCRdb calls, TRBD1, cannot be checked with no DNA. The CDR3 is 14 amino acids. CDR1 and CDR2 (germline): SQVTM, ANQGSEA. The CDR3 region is CSVGTGARTTEAFF. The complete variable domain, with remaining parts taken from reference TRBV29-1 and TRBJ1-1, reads SAVISQKPSRDICQRGTSLTIQCQVDSQVTMMFWYRQQPGQSLTLIATANQGSEATYESGFVIDKFPISRPNLTFSTLTVSNMSPEDSSIYLCSVGTGARTTEAFFGQGTRLTVV.

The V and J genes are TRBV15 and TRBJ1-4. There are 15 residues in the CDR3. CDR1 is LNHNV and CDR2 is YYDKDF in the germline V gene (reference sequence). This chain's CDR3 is CATSRGLGSNEKLFF.

CDR3 protein: CASSYGREAFF. V and J are TRBV6-5 and TRBJ1-1. The CDR3 has 11 amino acids. CDR1 and CDR2 (germline): MNHEY, SVGAGI.

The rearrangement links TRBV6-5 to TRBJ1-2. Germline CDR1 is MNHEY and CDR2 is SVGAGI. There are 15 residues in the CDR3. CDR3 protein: CASSYSRGSRQGYTF.

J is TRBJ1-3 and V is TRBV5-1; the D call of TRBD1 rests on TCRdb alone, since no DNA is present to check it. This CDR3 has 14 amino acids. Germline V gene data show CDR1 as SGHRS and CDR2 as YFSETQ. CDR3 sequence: CASSPGQGTNTIYF.

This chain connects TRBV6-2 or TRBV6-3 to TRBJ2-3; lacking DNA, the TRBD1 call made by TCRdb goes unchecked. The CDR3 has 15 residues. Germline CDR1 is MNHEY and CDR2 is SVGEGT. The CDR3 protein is CASRPRDRLIEAQYF.

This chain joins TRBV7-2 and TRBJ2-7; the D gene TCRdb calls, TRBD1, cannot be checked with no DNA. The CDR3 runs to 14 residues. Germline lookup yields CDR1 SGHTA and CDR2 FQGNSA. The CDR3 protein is CASSFRDRVSEQYF.

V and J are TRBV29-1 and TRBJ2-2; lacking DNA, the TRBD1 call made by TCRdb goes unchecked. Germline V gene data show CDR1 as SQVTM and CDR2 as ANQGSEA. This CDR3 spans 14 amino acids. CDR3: CSVVGGENTGELFF.

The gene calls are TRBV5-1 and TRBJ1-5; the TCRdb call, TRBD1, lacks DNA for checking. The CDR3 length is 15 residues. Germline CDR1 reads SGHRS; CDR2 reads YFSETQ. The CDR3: CASSPGQGSNQPQHF.

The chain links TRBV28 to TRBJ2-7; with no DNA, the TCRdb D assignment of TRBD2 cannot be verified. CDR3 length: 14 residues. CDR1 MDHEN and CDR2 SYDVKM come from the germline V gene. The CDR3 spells CASSLTGGRSEQYF.

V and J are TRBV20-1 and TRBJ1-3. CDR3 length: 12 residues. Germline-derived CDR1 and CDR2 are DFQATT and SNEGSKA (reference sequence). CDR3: CSAEQAGNTIYF.

CDR3 sequence reads: CASSQVRVSYNEQFF. The chain carries TRBV4-1 and TRBJ2-1. The CDR3 covers 15 residues. CDR1 is MGHRA, CDR2 YSYEKL, per germline.

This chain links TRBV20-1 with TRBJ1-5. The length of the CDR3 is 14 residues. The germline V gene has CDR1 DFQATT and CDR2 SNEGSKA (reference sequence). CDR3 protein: CSARRRRGNQPQHF.

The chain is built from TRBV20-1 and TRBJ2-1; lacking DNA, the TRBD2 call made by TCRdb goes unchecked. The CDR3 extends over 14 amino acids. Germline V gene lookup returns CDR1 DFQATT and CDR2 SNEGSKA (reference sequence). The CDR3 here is CSALAGGHYNEQFF.

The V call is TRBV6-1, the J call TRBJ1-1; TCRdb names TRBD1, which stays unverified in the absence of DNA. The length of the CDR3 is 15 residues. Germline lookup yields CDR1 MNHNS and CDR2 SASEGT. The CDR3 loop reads CASRNRDSVRTEAFF.

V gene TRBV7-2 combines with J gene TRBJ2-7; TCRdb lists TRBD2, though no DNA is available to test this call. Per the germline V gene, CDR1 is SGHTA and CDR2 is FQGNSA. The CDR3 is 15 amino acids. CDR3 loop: CASSTGTSAAYEQYF.

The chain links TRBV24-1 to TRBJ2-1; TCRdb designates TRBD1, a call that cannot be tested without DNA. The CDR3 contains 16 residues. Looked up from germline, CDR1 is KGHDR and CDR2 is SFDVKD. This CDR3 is CATSDLEGQGHNEQFF.

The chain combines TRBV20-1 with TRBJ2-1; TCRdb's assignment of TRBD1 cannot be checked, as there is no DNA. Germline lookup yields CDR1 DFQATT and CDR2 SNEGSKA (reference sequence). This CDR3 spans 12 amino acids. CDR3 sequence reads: CSARKSGSEQFF.

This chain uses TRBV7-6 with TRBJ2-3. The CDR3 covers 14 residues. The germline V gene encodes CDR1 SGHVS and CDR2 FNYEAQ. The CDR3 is CASSLGTTPDTQYF.